Shown below are 2 T cell receptor beta chains from a single sample sequenced in a study of blood T cell repertoires in COVID-19. The protocol was immunoSEQ multiplex PCR, while the TCRdb copy is restricted to in-frame clones and leaves out a portion. Of about 250,000 clones detected, roughly 80% appear once; the ten largest clones hold roughly 4.6%. Sequencing was done on a sample of peripheral blood. These receptors all stem from a woman of 80 years or more with active or convalescent COVID-19.

This chain connects TRBV5-1 to TRBJ1-4; 7 positions agree with TRBD1. Germline V gene sequence: CDR1 SGHRS, CDR2 YFSETQ. The V gene end was trimmed by 0 bases and the J gene end by 5 bases; junction bases not matched to a gene: 4. The CDR3 has 15 amino acids. CDR3 nucleotide sequence: TGCGCCAGCAGCTTGGAGGGACAGCAAAATGAAAAACTGTTTTTT. Translation gives CASSLEGQQNEKLFF.

This chain connects TRBV6-5 to TRBJ1-4, with TRBD1 matching 7 bases. J was trimmed by 7 bases and V by 5 bases; bases with no gene match: 7. The CDR3 is 14 residues long. Germline V CDR1 and CDR2: MNHEY, SVGAGI. CDR3 sequence (DNA): TGTGCCAGCAGTCGACAGGGAACGAGTGAAAAACTGTTTTTT. Translation gives CASSRQGTSEKLFF.